Presented here are 24 T cell receptor beta chains from one specimen sequenced in a study of blood T cell repertoires in COVID-19. Only in-frame clones appear in the TCRdb table, and some are missing; sequencing was by immunoSEQ multiplex PCR. The table lists some 110,000 clones, about 88% of them singletons. The specimen sequenced was peripheral blood. These receptors came from a man aged 40-49 years with acute or convalescent COVID-19.

The rearrangement links TRBV14 to TRBJ2-7, with 10 bases fitting TRBD2. V shed 0 bases, J shed 6 bases, and the junction held 23 bases outside the gene matches. The CDR3 loop spans 21 amino acids. CDR1 is SGHDN, CDR2 FVKESK, per germline. CDR3 in DNA: TGTGCCAGCAGCCAAGAATGGACTAGCGGCTTGAAACCTCTGATGGCCTCCGAGCAGTACTTC. Translating it yields CASSQEWTSGLKPLMASEQYF.

J is TRBJ2-5 and V is TRBV15, with 12 bases that match TRBD2. CDR1 LNHNV and CDR2 YYDKDF come from the germline V gene (reference sequence). V lost 5 bases, J lost 5 bases, and 9 bases stayed unmatched. There are 16 residues in the CDR3. CDR3 sequence: CATSSRLAGARETQYF. The CDR3 region has the DNA TGTGCCACCAGCTCCCGACTAGCGGGAGCTCGGGAGACCCAGTACTTC.

V usage is TRBV7-2 and J usage is TRBJ2-3; D not certain. There are 12 residues in the CDR3. Germline CDR1 and CDR2: SGHTA and FQGNSA. Trimming removed 3 bases from V and 1 base from J, with 2 bases in between. CDR3 DNA: TGTGCCAGCAGCTTCGGCACAGATACGCAGTATTTT. The encoded protein is CASSFGTDTQYF.

The chain combines TRBV5-6 with TRBJ2-5; 8 bases align to TRBD1. The germline CDR1 and CDR2 sequences are SGHDT and YYEEEE. This CDR3 is 15 amino acids long. The V gene end was trimmed by 4 bases and the J gene end by 1 base; junction bases not matched to a gene: 6. CDR3 residues: CASSRTGIGQETQYF. CDR3 in DNA: TGTGCCAGCAGCCGGACAGGGATCGGCCAAGAGACCCAGTACTTC.

This rearrangement joins TRBV11-3 to TRBJ2-3; 9 nucleotides line up with TRBD2. CDR1 is SGHNT, CDR2 YENEEA, per germline. Trimming at V came to 5 bases and at J to 3 bases, leaving 15 bases not matched to a gene. The CDR3 sequence is 18 residues long. This chain's CDR3 is CASSRAGRWAGGTDTQYF. Here the CDR3 DNA reads TGTGCCAGCAGCCGGGCTGGAAGGTGGGCGGGGGGGACAGATACGCAGTATTTT.

The V gene is TRBV3-1 (or the pseudogene TRBV3-2), the J gene TRBJ1-5; TRBD1 matches 9 bases. Germline assignment: CDR1 LGHDT and CDR2 YNNKEL (reference sequence). The CDR3 runs 18 residues. The V segment lost 1 base and the J segment 5 bases; nucleotides outside the gene matches: 12. The CDR3 region has the DNA TGTGCCAGCAGCCAAGTTTCTCCGGGACAGGGAACTCATCAGCCCCAGCATTTT. Translating it yields CASSQVSPGQGTHQPQHF.

The V call is TRBV24-1, the J call TRBJ2-3; no clear D gene. The V gene lost 4 bases and the J gene lost 1 base, with 5 bases spanning the gap. The CDR3 spans 13 residues. In germline, CDR1 is KGHDR, CDR2 SFDVKD. CDR3 residues: CATSDPGTDTQYF. DNA for the CDR3: TGTGCCACCAGTGACCCCGGCACAGATACGCAGTATTTT.

The chain recombines TRBV5-4 with TRBJ2-1; 10 nucleotides agree with TRBD2. Germline V gene lookup returns CDR1 SGHNT and CDR2 YYREEE (reference sequence). Trimming at V came to 6 bases and at J to 6 bases, leaving 15 bases not matched to a gene. CDR3 length equals 17 residues. The CDR3 bases are TGTGCCAGCACCGATCGCCGCCCTAGCGGGAGTACCAATGAGCAGTTCTTC. As protein: CASTDRRPSGSTNEQFF.

This clone was observed a handful of times. The chain carries TRBV9 and TRBJ2-1; TRBD2 aligns across 12 bases. V lost 1 base and J lost 7; bases outside the gene matches: 9. CDR1 SGDLS and CDR2 YYNGEE come from the germline V gene. This CDR3 spans 17 amino acids. The CDR3 coding sequence is TGTGCCAGCAGCGTAATCCCCCAGCTAGCGGGAGGGAATGAGCAGTTCTTC. This translates into CASSVIPQLAGGNEQFF.

This clone was recorded only once. The genes are TRBV5-1 and TRBJ2-2; a weak D match, TRBD1 (5 bases). CDR1 and CDR2 from the germline V gene are SGHRS and YFSETQ. The CDR3 totals 11 residues. V was trimmed by 0 bases and J by 13 bases, leaving 7 bases between them. The DNA of the CDR3 is TGCGCCAGCAGCTTGGATGACAGGCTGTTTTTT. This translates into CASSLDDRLFF.

This clone was detected once. The rearrangement links TRBV7-2 to TRBJ2-1, with 11 bases fitting TRBD2. CDR3 size: 18 residues. With V trimmed by 5 bases and J by 1 base, 10 bases remained unmatched. CDR1 and CDR2 from the germline V gene are SGHTA and FQGNSA. DNA of the CDR3: TGTGCCAGCAGCCGTACTAGCGGGAGAGATTGGTCCTACAATGAGCAGTTCTTC. Protein sequence: CASSRTSGRDWSYNEQFF. The full variable domain, completed using reference TRBV7-2 and TRBJ2-1, is GAGVSQSPSNKVTEKGKDVELRCDPISGHTALYWYRQSLGQGLEFLIYFQGNSAPDKSGLPSDRFSAERTGGSVSTLTIQRTQQEDSAVYLCASSRTSGRDWSYNEQFFGPGTRLTVL.

The chain has TRBV6-6 and TRBJ2-7; tentative D call: TRBD2 (6 bases). The CDR3 has 14 amino acids. Between the trimmed V and J ends, which lost 4 bases and 3 bases, there was a span of 13 bases. Germline V gives CDR1 MNHNY, CDR2 SVGAGI (reference sequence). CDR3 residues: CASSSTFGGYEQYF. CDR3 sequence (DNA): TGTGCCAGCAGTTCCACTTTCGGGGGCTACGAGCAGTACTTC.

V and J are TRBV28 and TRBJ1-6; D may be TRBD1 (6 bases). Per germline, CDR1 MDHEN and CDR2 SYDVKM. Trimming took off 3 bases at V and 10 bases at J, with 13 bases between the two ends. The CDR3 totals 14 residues. The CDR3 reads CASSLYQGRSPLHF. CDR3 DNA: TGTGCCAGCAGTTTGTATCAGGGGCGATCACCCCTCCACTTT.

This chain connects TRBV7-2 to TRBJ2-5, with 11 bases matching TRBD2. From germline, CDR1 is SGHTA and CDR2 FQGNSA. The CDR3 loop spans 17 amino acids. The V gene end was trimmed by 1 base and the J gene end by 5 bases; junction bases not matched to a gene: 9. CDR3 in amino acids: CASSLGSGGAQGETQYF. DNA for the CDR3: TGTGCCAGCAGCTTAGGTAGCGGGGGGGCCCAGGGGGAGACCCAGTACTTC. The whole variable domain, filled in from reference TRBV7-2 and TRBJ2-5, reads GAGVSQSPSNKVTEKGKDVELRCDPISGHTALYWYRQSLGQGLEFLIYFQGNSAPDKSGLPSDRFSAERTGGSVSTLTIQRTQQEDSAVYLCASSLGSGGAQGETQYFGPGTRLLVL.

The chain combines TRBV4-2 with TRBJ2-2; D might be TRBD2 (5 bases). The CDR3 has 15 amino acids. V was pared by 4 bases and J by 7 bases, with 16 bases between. Germline V gene data show CDR1 as LGHNA and CDR2 as YNFKEQ. The CDR3 reads CASSRKPGEHGELFF. CDR3 DNA: TGTGCCAGCAGCCGCAAGCCCGGGGAACACGGGGAGCTGTTTTTT.

CDR3 nucleotides: TGTGCCAGCAGCCAAGATCCGACTAGCGGGAGGGTGGGTGAGCAGTTCTTC. This gives the protein CASSQDPTSGRVGEQFF. The V gene is TRBV4-2, the J gene TRBJ2-1; 14 bases match TRBD2. V shed 0 bases, J shed 9 bases, and the junction held 7 bases outside the gene matches. CDR1 is LGHNA, CDR2 YNFKEQ, per germline. CDR3 length: 17 amino acids.

This clone was detected only a few times. This chain joins TRBV5-1 and TRBJ1-1, with 7 bases lining up with TRBD1. The CDR3 has 13 amino acids. Germline assignment: CDR1 SGHRS and CDR2 YFSETQ. V shed 4 bases and J 4 bases; nucleotides not matched to a gene: 4. The chain's CDR3 is CASSPTGPTEAFF. CDR3 sequence (DNA): TGCGCCAGCAGCCCGACAGGGCCCACTGAAGCTTTCTTT.

This sequence joins TRBV24-1 and TRBJ2-3; D not resolved. CDR1 is KGHDR, CDR2 SFDVKD, per germline. This CDR3 has 16 residues. V was pared by 9 bases and J by 3 bases, with 21 bases between. CDR3 DNA sequence: TGTGCCACCTCGGGTGGTGTGGGTGCCCCGACAGATACGCAGTATTTT. It codes for CATSGGVGAPTDTQYF.

This clone was counted a single time. Here the CDR3 DNA reads TGTGCCAGCAGTTTTCGCCGAAGGACAGGGGCCTCTGGGGCCAACGTCCTGACTTTC. Encoded protein: CASSFRRRTGASGANVLTF. The chain is built from TRBV27 and TRBJ2-6, with TRBD1 identical over 9 bases. The CDR3 is 19 residues long. V trimming: 3 bases; J trimming: 0 bases; junction bases outside the gene matches: 9. Germline assignment: CDR1 MNHEY and CDR2 SMNVEV (reference sequence).

The chain has TRBV28 and TRBJ2-3; no definite D call. Germline assignment: CDR1 MDHEN and CDR2 SYDVKM. V gave up 5 bases and J gave up 1 base, with 13 bases separating them. There are 15 residues in the CDR3. The CDR3 reads CASSQTNFGTDTQYF. As DNA, the CDR3 is TGTGCCAGCAGTCAGACAAATTTTGGCACAGATACGCAGTATTTT.

The chain couples TRBV28 to TRBJ2-1; 12 nucleotides line up with TRBD2. Trimming removed 5 bases from V and 3 bases from J; junction bases left unmatched: 5. The CDR3 contains 16 residues. The germline gives CDR1 MDHEN, CDR2 SYDVKM. The CDR3 DNA reads TGTGCCAGCAGTCCGAGACTAGCGGGAGTCTACAATGAGCAGTTCTTC. Residues: CASSPRLAGVYNEQFF.

The chain combines TRBV11-1 with TRBJ2-1, with 8 positions matching TRBD2. The CDR3 contains 15 residues. The V and J ends lost 5 bases and 6 bases, in that order; junction bases with no gene match: 9. Germline V lookup: CDR1 SGHAT, CDR2 FQDESV (reference sequence). The CDR3 protein is CASSRGGGPPNEQFF. CDR3 DNA: TGTGCCAGCAGCCGGGGCGGGGGGCCTCCCAATGAGCAGTTCTTC.

This chain uses TRBV3-1 (or the pseudogene TRBV3-2) with TRBJ1-2; D call uncertain. This CDR3 comprises 13 residues. Germline values: CDR1 LGHDT, CDR2 YNNKEL (reference sequence). Trimming shortened V by 2 bases and J by 2 bases, and 6 bases separated the two germline ends. The CDR3 protein is CASSQKHNYGYTF. The CDR3 DNA reads as TGTGCCAGCAGCCAAAAACACAACTATGGCTACACCTTC.

The rearrangement uses TRBV28 and TRBJ2-2, with a weak D call TRBD1 (7 bases). The CDR3 sequence is 15 residues long. Germline V gives CDR1 MDHEN, CDR2 SYDVKM. Trimming pared 3 bases from V and 4 bases from J, leaving 12 bases between. The CDR3 loop reads CASSFFQGGTGELFF. CDR3 bases: TGTGCCAGCAGTTTCTTCCAGGGGGGCACCGGGGAGCTGTTTTTT.